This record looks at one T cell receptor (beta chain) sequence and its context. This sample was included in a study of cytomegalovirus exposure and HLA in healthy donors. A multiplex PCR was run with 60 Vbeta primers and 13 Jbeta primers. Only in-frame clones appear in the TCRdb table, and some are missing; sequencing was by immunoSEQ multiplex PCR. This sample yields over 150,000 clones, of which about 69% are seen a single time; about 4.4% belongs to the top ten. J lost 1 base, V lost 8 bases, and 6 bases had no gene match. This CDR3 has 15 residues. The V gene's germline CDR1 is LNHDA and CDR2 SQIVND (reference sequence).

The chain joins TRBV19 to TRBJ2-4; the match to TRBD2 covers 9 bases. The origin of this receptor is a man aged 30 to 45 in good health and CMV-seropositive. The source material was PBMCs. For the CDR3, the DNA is TGTGCCAGTGAAGGGCGGGAGGGGGCCAAAAACATTCAGTACTTC. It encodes CASEGREGAKNIQYF.